Shown below are 12 T cell receptor beta chains from a single sample sequenced in a study of identical twins. TCRdb reanalysed the 5' RACE reads using MiXCR and keeps one entry per CDR3 protein. The profile covers 400,000 to 550,000 distinct CDR3 sequences, with 22% appearing a single time and roughly 0.9% taken by the ten largest. In addition, the sample was reused for a study of T cells expressing NK-cell markers.

Source material: CD4+ T cells sorted from blood. The source of these receptors is a woman aged 18-30 years in good health.

Many counts were recorded for this clonotype. V is TRBV10-2 and J is TRBJ1-5; maybe TRBD1 (6 bases). The CDR3 extends over 15 amino acids. Germline CDR1 is WSHSY and CDR2 is SAAADI. Trimming left V 9 bases short and J 2 bases short, with 17 bases between. CDR3 region: CASGGGRPGNQPQHF. The CDR3 bases are TGCGCCAGTGGGGGGGGGCGGCCAGGCAATCAGCCCCAGCATTTT.

This clonotype showed up just a few times. The gene calls are TRBV25-1 and TRBJ2-3; TRBD1 might be the D (5 bases). The CDR3 runs to 13 residues. The V end was cut by 7 bases, the J end by 3 bases, with 11 bases between. Germline V gene data show CDR1 as MGHDK and CDR2 as SYGVNS. The CDR3 loop is CASTGSQTDTQYF. The CDR3 DNA is TGTGCCAGCACAGGGTCCCAAACAGATACGCAGTATTTT.

This clonotype turned up a few times. The chain is built from TRBV18 and TRBJ2-1; D is ambiguous. This CDR3 is 14 amino acids long. Germline V gives CDR1 KGHSH, CDR2 LQKENI. V was clipped by 5 bases and J by 9 bases, with 17 bases between them. The CDR3 reads CASSRLGGSGEQFF. The CDR3 region has the DNA TGTGCCAGCTCAAGGTTGGGCGGTAGTGGTGAGCAGTTCTTC. Full variable domain (missing parts from reference TRBV18 and TRBJ2-1): NAGVMQNPRHLVRRRGQEARLRCSPMKGHSHVYWYRQLPEEGLKFMVYLQKENIIDESGMPKERFSAEFPKEGPSILRIQQVVRGDSAAYFCASSRLGGSGEQFFGPGTRLTVL.

This clonotype was detected many times. V gene TRBV10-3 combines with J gene TRBJ2-3; no reliable D call. This CDR3 spans 12 amino acids. Germline-derived CDR1 and CDR2 are ENHRY and SYGVKD. V was pared by 0 bases and J by 4 bases, with 2 bases between. The CDR3: CAISESADTQYF. The CDR3 nucleotides are TGTGCCATCAGTGAGTCGGCAGATACGCAGTATTTT.

Written as DNA, the CDR3 is TGTGCCAGCAGCCCCTGGGACAGGGAGACGGGGGAGCAGTACTTC. This codes for CASSPWDRETGEQYF. The chain links TRBV3-1 to TRBJ2-7; 9 bases line up with TRBD1. CDR1 is LGHDT, CDR2 YNNKEL, per germline (reference sequence). The CDR3 is 15 residues long. With 4 bases clipped from V and 7 bases from J, the junction kept 11 bases outside the gene matches.

The V call is TRBV11-3, the J call TRBJ1-1, with a possible D match to TRBD1 (5 bases). The CDR3 sequence is 15 residues long. CDR1 and CDR2 (germline): SGHNT, YENEEA. The ends were cut back, 5 bases at V and 6 bases at J, with 19 bases in the middle. Here the CDR3 reads CASSPLWAGTPEAFF. CDR3 in DNA: TGTGCCAGCAGCCCTCTTTGGGCAGGGACCCCTGAAGCTTTCTTT.

The V and J genes are TRBV6-1 and TRBJ2-7; tentatively, D is TRBD1 (5 bases). Germline CDR1 and CDR2: MNHNS and SASEGT. V was clipped by 6 bases and J by 5 bases, with 14 bases between them. The CDR3 is made up of 13 amino acids. The CDR3 DNA is TGTGCCAGCAGATCCCTCGACAGAAACGAGCAGTACTTC. Its protein is CASRSLDRNEQYF.

As concerns this clonotype: This sequence may be a read error, since a much larger clone differs from it by one base. The chain carries TRBV2 and TRBJ2-3; no definite D call. Germline CDR1 and CDR2: SNHLY and FYNNEI. The CDR3 runs 13 residues. Trimming shortened V by 1 base and J by 0 bases, and 2 bases separated the two germline ends. CDR3 bases: TGTGCCAGCAGTGAAGTTAGCACAGATACGCAGTATTTT. This translates into CASSEVSTDTQYF.

The chain recombines TRBV7-9 with TRBJ2-7, with D perhaps given as TRBD1 or TRBD2 (5 bases each). The germline CDR1 and CDR2 sequences are SEHNR and FQNEAQ (reference sequence). CDR3 length: 14 residues. Trimming left V 5 bases short and J 4 bases short, with 15 bases between. This chain's CDR3 is CASSRGALGYEQYF. CDR3 DNA: TGTGCCAGCAGCCGAGGGGCCCTGGGATACGAGCAGTACTTC.

In DNA, the CDR3 is TGCGCCAGCAGGCCCACCCAGGGGACCCTCACAGATACGCAGTATTTT. Protein sequence: CASRPTQGTLTDTQYF. The gene calls are TRBV5-1 and TRBJ2-3, with D perhaps matching TRBD1 (6 bases). V was pared by 5 bases and J by 2 bases, with 18 bases between. The CDR3 extends over 16 amino acids. Germline V gene sequence: CDR1 SGHRS, CDR2 YFSETQ.

This clonotype came up a few times. The chain carries TRBV20-1 and TRBJ1-5; possibly TRBD1 for D (5 bases). Germline CDR1 is DFQATT and CDR2 is SNEGSKA (reference sequence). There are 13 residues in the CDR3. Here the CDR3 reads CSGARESNQPQHF. CDR3 coding DNA: TGCAGCGGGGCCCGGGAAAGCAATCAGCCCCAGCATTTT.

The chain employs TRBV2 and TRBJ1-6; D call uncertain. Trimming shortened V by 3 bases and J by 16 bases, and 16 bases separated the two germline ends. The CDR3 consists of 13 residues. Germline V gene lookup returns CDR1 SNHLY and CDR2 FYNNEI. In DNA, the CDR3 is TGTGCCAGCAGTGATGGTCAGACGATGTTGCTCCACTTT. Protein sequence: CASSDGQTMLLHF. Variable domain in full (rest from reference TRBV2 and TRBJ1-6): EPEVTQTPSHQVTQMGQEVILRCVPISNHLYFYWYRQILGQKVEFLVSFYNNEISEKSEIFDDQFSVERPDGSNFTLKIRSTKLEDSAMYFCASSDGQTMLLHFGNGTRLTVT.